These 25 T cell receptor beta chains came from one sample sequenced in a study of cytomegalovirus exposure and HLA in healthy donors. The PCR was carried out with 60 Vbeta primers and 13 Jbeta primers. Sequenced by immunoSEQ multiplex PCR; TCRdb stores in-frame clones only, minus some. This repertoire shows 150,000 to 200,000 clones, roughly 80% found once; its top ten account for roughly 8.2%. The source material was PBMCs. The receptors originated from a woman in her 40s in good health and CMV-seropositive.

The chain carries TRBV5-1 and TRBJ2-1; TRBD1 matches at 8 bases. V was pared by 4 bases and J by 0 bases, with 6 bases of the junction left unmatched. The CDR3 has 16 residues. CDR1 is SGHRS and CDR2 is YFSETQ in the germline V gene. The CDR3 DNA sequence: TGCGCCAGCAGCGCACAGGGGGACCCCTCCTACAATGAGCAGTTCTTC. Translating gives CASSAQGDPSYNEQFF.

V and J are TRBV28 and TRBJ1-2, with TRBD1 matching over 7 bases. The CDR3 sequence is 13 residues long. V shed 7 bases, J shed 4 bases, and the junction held 6 bases outside the gene matches. Germline V lookup: CDR1 MDHEN, CDR2 SYDVKM. CDR3 DNA: TGTGCCAGCAATACAGGGGTCCTCTATGGCTACACCTTC. Amino acids: CASNTGVLYGYTF.

The CDR3 reads CASSYSNRDRTGYTF. The CDR3 DNA reads TGTGCCAGCAGTTACTCAAATCGAGACAGGACCGGCTACACCTTC. This sequence joins TRBV6-5 and TRBJ1-2; perhaps TRBD1 as D (6 bases). This CDR3 has 15 residues. Per germline, CDR1 MNHEY and CDR2 SVGAGI. Deletions cut 0 bases from V and 8 bases from J, with 16 bases between.

The chain carries TRBV28 and TRBJ1-1, with 7 bases matching TRBD1. V lost 5 bases to trimming and J lost 7 bases; unmatched junction nucleotides: 7. CDR1 and CDR2 (germline): MDHEN, SYDVKM. There are 13 residues in the CDR3. Here the CDR3 reads CASSIDRVNEAFF. CDR3 sequence (DNA): TGTGCCAGCAGTATCGACAGGGTCAATGAAGCTTTCTTT.

This chain links TRBV29-1 with TRBJ1-1; D possibly corresponds to TRBD1 (6 bases). The CDR3 runs 14 residues. With 7 bases removed from V and 2 bases from J, the gap between germline ends came to 17 bases. Germline V lookup: CDR1 SQVTM, CDR2 ANQGSEA. The DNA for the CDR3 is TGCAGCGCCGACCCGACAGGCGGCAACACTGAAGCTTTCTTT. It translates to CSADPTGGNTEAFF.

The chain combines TRBV2 with TRBJ2-1, with D possibly TRBD2 on 5 matching bases. Germline V lookup: CDR1 SNHLY, CDR2 FYNNEI. V was pared by 6 bases and J by 10 bases, with 13 bases between. The CDR3 consists of 12 residues. CDR3 residues: CASRADWREQFF. The CDR3 coding sequence is TGTGCCAGCAGGGCCGACTGGAGGGAGCAGTTCTTC. The whole variable domain, filled in from reference TRBV2 and TRBJ2-1, reads EPEVTQTPSHQVTQMGQEVILRCVPISNHLYFYWYRQILGQKVEFLVSFYNNEISEKSEIFDDQFSVERPDGSNFTLKIRSTKLEDSAMYFCASRADWREQFFGPGTRLTVL.

Only a few counts were recorded for this clone. This chain connects TRBV4-2 to TRBJ1-1; 10 nucleotides match TRBD1. This CDR3 comprises 14 residues. Trimming removed 1 base from V and 6 bases from J; junction bases left unmatched: 2. CDR1 is LGHNA, CDR2 YNFKEQ, per germline. The CDR3 sequence: CASSQVGQGSEAFF. The CDR3 bases are TGTGCCAGCAGCCAAGTGGGACAGGGGTCTGAAGCTTTCTTT.

CDR3 loop: CASRGRTGSADTQYF. CDR3 DNA: TGTGCCAGTAGGGGCCGGACAGGGAGTGCAGATACGCAGTATTTT. The chain is built from TRBV19 and TRBJ2-3, with 8 positions matching TRBD1. The CDR3 has 15 amino acids. Germline values: CDR1 LNHDA, CDR2 SQIVND (reference sequence). Losses at the gene ends were 6 bases for V and 4 bases for J; bases not matched to a gene: 9.

The rearrangement links TRBV7-9 to TRBJ2-5, with 7 positions matching TRBD1. CDR1 and CDR2 (germline): SEHNR, FQNEAQ (reference sequence). V lost 5 bases to trimming and J lost 3 bases; unmatched junction nucleotides: 6. CDR3 size: 14 residues. The CDR3 coding sequence is TGTGCCAGCAGCCCGGGACAGCAGAAAGAGACCCAGTACTTC. The encoded protein is CASSPGQQKETQYF.

CDR3 nucleotide sequence: TGTGCCAGCTCACCACAGGAGACTGGAAACACCATATATTTT. Its protein is CASSPQETGNTIYF. The chain has TRBV18 and TRBJ1-3; no firm D call. The CDR3 runs 14 residues. V was trimmed by 1 base and J by 2 bases, leaving 6 bases between them. Germline-derived CDR1 and CDR2 are KGHSH and LQKENI. Based on the CDR3 plus reference TRBV18 and TRBJ1-3, the full variable domain is NAGVMQNPRHLVRRRGQEARLRCSPMKGHSHVYWYRQLPEEGLKFMVYLQKENIIDESGMPKERFSAEFPKEGPSILRIQQVVRGDSAAYFCASSPQETGNTIYFGEGSWLTVV.

This chain connects TRBV28 to TRBJ2-1, with a tentative D call TRBD2 (5 bases). Trimming pared 3 bases from V and 4 bases from J, leaving 16 bases between. The CDR3 spans 16 residues. CDR1 is MDHEN, CDR2 SYDVKM, per germline. CDR3 sequence (DNA): TGTGCCAGCAGTTTCGCGGACTGGGCTTCTTACAATGAGCAGTTCTTC. The encoded protein is CASSFADWASYNEQFF.

This chain connects TRBV28 to TRBJ1-2, with D unresolved. This CDR3 spans 13 amino acids. Looked up from germline, CDR1 is MDHEN and CDR2 is SYDVKM. V was shortened by 2 bases and J by 2 bases, with 6 bases between the two germline ends. As DNA, the CDR3 is TGTGCCAGCAGTTTAGGCTTCAACTATGGCTACACCTTC. Protein product: CASSLGFNYGYTF.

This chain uses TRBV9 with TRBJ2-2, with a possible D match to TRBD1 (6 bases). Germline values: CDR1 SGDLS, CDR2 YYNGEE. Trimming took off 0 bases at V and 6 bases at J, with 12 bases between the two ends. There are 15 residues in the CDR3. CDR3 protein: CASSVDPGVAGELFF. The CDR3 DNA reads as TGTGCCAGCAGCGTAGACCCAGGGGTAGCCGGGGAGCTGTTTTTT.

The table lists this clone with a few counts. V gene TRBV18 combines with J gene TRBJ1-5, with TRBD1 matching 7 bases. V lost 8 bases to trimming and J lost 6 bases; unmatched junction nucleotides: 7. Germline lookup yields CDR1 KGHSH and CDR2 LQKENI. The CDR3 sequence is 13 residues long. The CDR3 sequence is CASNTGAGQPQHF. CDR3 bases: TGTGCCAGCAATACAGGGGCGGGTCAGCCCCAGCATTTT.

CDR3 DNA sequence: TGTGCCAGCAGTTACTCGCGGGACAGGGGCTACAATGAGCAGTTCTTC. As protein: CASSYSRDRGYNEQFF. The chain carries TRBV6-5 and TRBJ2-1, with TRBD1 matching over 10 bases. The CDR3 contains 16 residues. The V gene end was trimmed by 0 bases and the J gene end by 3 bases; junction bases not matched to a gene: 2. Germline loops: CDR1 MNHEY, CDR2 SVGAGI.

This chain connects TRBV4-2 to TRBJ2-2; unclear D gene. Germline values: CDR1 LGHNA, CDR2 YNFKEQ. The CDR3 spans 16 residues. Trimming shortened V by 5 bases and J by 1 base, and 14 bases separated the two germline ends. CDR3 sequence (DNA): TGTGCCAGCAGCTCATTCGTGGCCCAGAACACCGGGGAGCTGTTTTTT. Residues: CASSSFVAQNTGELFF.

The V gene is TRBV6-5, the J gene TRBJ2-5, with D possibly being TRBD1 (5 bases). The end of the DNA aligns better with TRBJ2-7, so the J call may be wrong. The CDR3 contains 14 residues. Per the germline V gene, CDR1 is MNHEY and CDR2 is SVGAGI. The CDR3 loop reads CASGARGTRYEQYF. For the CDR3, the DNA is TGTGCCAGCGGGGCAAGGGGTACACGCTACGAGCAGTACTTC.

CDR3 sequence reads: CASSVGTGGTYEQYF. The CDR3 DNA is TGTGCCAGCAGCGTCGGGACAGGGGGAACCTACGAGCAGTACTTC. The chain is built from TRBV11-2 and TRBJ2-7, with 11 positions matching TRBD1. The CDR3 has 15 amino acids. J lost 2 bases, V lost 5 bases, and 5 bases had no gene match. Germline V gene sequence: CDR1 SGHAT, CDR2 FQNNGV.

V is TRBV18 and J is TRBJ2-5; D uncertain. V was clipped by 3 bases and J by 1 base, with 6 bases between them. The CDR3 sequence is 13 residues long. Looked up from germline, CDR1 is KGHSH and CDR2 is LQKENI. The DNA for the CDR3 is TGTGCCAGCTCACCGACACTCCAAGAGACCCAGTACTTC. This encodes CASSPTLQETQYF.

The genes are TRBV27 and TRBJ2-7; 8 nucleotides line up with TRBD2. Germline CDR1 reads MNHEY; CDR2 reads SMNVEV (reference sequence). J lost 6 bases, V lost 6 bases, and 7 bases had no gene match. CDR3 size: 13 residues. The CDR3: CASRPGGPCEQYF. In DNA form, the CDR3 reads TGTGCCAGCAGACCGGGAGGGCCTTGCGAGCAGTACTTC.

The V gene is TRBV28, the J gene TRBJ2-1, with D unresolved. The V gene's germline CDR1 is MDHEN and CDR2 SYDVKM. V was shortened by 1 base and J by 3 bases, with 10 bases between the two germline ends. CDR3 size: 15 residues. The CDR3, as DNA: TGTGCCAGCAGTTTATTGCAACAGAGCTACAATGAGCAGTTCTTC. As protein: CASSLLQQSYNEQFF.

The genes are TRBV14 and TRBJ1-1, with D hard to call. Germline values: CDR1 SGHDN, CDR2 FVKESK. The CDR3 is 14 residues long. Trimming removed 6 bases from V and 0 bases from J, with 11 bases in between. The CDR3: CASSRNGMNTEAFF. The CDR3 DNA follows: TGTGCCAGCAGTCGAAACGGGATGAACACTGAAGCTTTCTTT.

Comment on this clone: A read error may produce the germline difference seen at one junction end. The V and J genes are TRBV13 and TRBJ2-1; the D gene is possibly TRBD2 (6 bases). The CDR3 totals 14 residues. In germline, CDR1 is PRHDT, CDR2 FYEKMQ (reference sequence). CDR3 coding DNA: TGTGCCAGCAGTCCTCATGGGACTGCCCGCGGGTGGGTCTTC. Translated, it gives CASSPHGTARGWVF.

The rearrangement uses TRBV6-1 and TRBJ1-5, with D possibly TRBD1 on 5 matching bases. The CDR3 runs to 14 residues. Trimming removed 4 bases at V and 7 bases at J, with 14 bases between. The germline CDR1 and CDR2 sequences are MNHNS and SASEGT. CDR3 loop: CASSGSGGRQPQHF. In DNA form, the CDR3 reads TGTGCCAGCAGTGGATCCGGGGGGAGGCAGCCCCAGCATTTT.

This clone was found a few times. The chain uses TRBV10-3 and TRBJ1-4, with TRBD1 as a possible D gene (6 bases). V was trimmed by 8 bases and J by 5 bases, leaving 15 bases between them. Germline V gene data show CDR1 as ENHRY and CDR2 as SYGVKD. The CDR3 covers 14 residues. This CDR3 reads CAIAREGGNEKLFF. DNA of the CDR3: TGTGCCATCGCGCGGGAGGGGGGGAATGAAAAACTGTTTTTT.